Sequencing of this T cell receptor (beta chain) was carried out in a study of blood T cell repertoires in COVID-19 (dated by TCRdb to between 2020 and 2021). Regarding the complete study: Samples from collaborators originated in the United States, Italy and Spain and spanned both the acute and convalescent phases of COVID-19. The material from the prospective study consisted of cDNA or gDNA derived from T cells, B-cell-depleted T cells, or PBMCs. Subjects who had been exposed to COVID-19, were actively infected with it, or had recovered from it provided the deeply sampled blood TCRbeta repertoires that made up the dataset. The repertoires were made available in a free public database intended to serve as a resource for research on the immune response to SARS-CoV-2. Samples came from the ongoing ImmuneRACE study (first 160 participants) plus 1,254 subjects from 6 global collaborators. A de-identified subject ID, COVID-19 status, age in years and sex were almost always included in the sample metadata. Where available, HLA class I and class II types were taken from metadata supplied by the sample provider and were not determined by assay-based typing.

Remarks on this clone: It lacks a known antigen. Base qualities are missing; no much larger clone stands one base away.

The full study reports these points: The quantity of clinical and demographic metadata differed by source and by participant and was supplied without curation.

TCRbeta CDR3 regions were amplified from genomic DNA using the immunoSEQ Assay, a bias-controlled multiplex PCR. For the original study's pipeline: Within the assay, amplification of reference gene primers was used to estimate how many nucleated cells each sample contained. To quantify the absolute abundance of each unique TCRbeta CDR3 rearrangement, sequence reads were collapsed and filtered. For each sample, productive Simpson clonality was calculated as the square root of Simpson's diversity index over productive rearrangements. Held by TCRdb, this immuneACCESS table contains in-frame sequences only and omits some clones. Under half of the omission traces to an unresolved V gene where checked; the cause of the rest is unknown. V and J calls and clone size are copied from that table; D and trimming were computed from the DNA. The sample table shows more than 120,000 clones, and 70% to 90% are seen once. Over 2.5% of the sample belongs to the ten largest clones.

Collaborating institutions collected whole blood in K2EDTA tubes following their own protocols. For TCRbeta analysis, collaborator samples were shipped as frozen whole blood, as isolated PBMCs, or as DNA extracted from either sample type. V ends up 2 bases short and J 6 bases short, with an unmatched junction base count of 5. CDR1 and CDR2 are read off the germline V gene (reference sequence) as GTSNPN and SVGIG. The CDR3 runs 13 residues from the cysteine to the phenylalanine. This entry keeps only the CDR3 DNA: 39 bases, framed from base 1. This clonotype originated in a human donor with acute or convalescent COVID-19. The donor label of this sample is uncertain. Sequenced: peripheral blood. This chain joins TRBV30 to TRBJ1-1; TRBD1 agrees with 8 junctional bases. The CDR3 protein is CAWSPQGAAEAFF. At the DNA level, the sequence is TGTGCCTGGAGTCCCCAGGGGGCCGCTGAAGCTTTCTTT.